The rows below give T cell receptor beta chains drawn from one sample of a study of cytomegalovirus exposure and HLA in healthy donors. Repertoires were generated with immunoSEQ multiplex PCR, while TCRdb's copy carries only in-frame clones and drops some. The data show roughly 130,000 clones, with about 80% seen just once and around 3% held by the top ten. The specimen sequenced was PBMCs. Receptors originate from a boy between 2 and 10 years old in good health and CMV-seronegative. Each CDR3 is given with its conserved first and last residue.

V,J,CDR3
TRBV7-8,TRBJ2-2,CASSLTGGESGELFF
TRBV6-1,TRBJ1-5,CASSEAKFPYNQPQHF
TRBV11-2,TRBJ2-5,CASSLVRGAQQETQYF
TRBV19,TRBJ1-4,CASSPRDRGPVATNEKLFF
TRBV21-1,TRBJ1-2,CASSKDSGYTF
TRBV4-3,TRBJ1-1,CASSQDRGRVEDTEAFF
TRBV5-6,TRBJ2-4,CASSLRTGTGQNIQYF
TRBV2,TRBJ2-3,CASSGEAITDTQYF
TRBV29-1,TRBJ2-2,CSVQGSGLKNTGELFF
TRBV6-5,NA,CASSYGGGSYEQYF
TRBV9,TRBJ2-5,CASSAWDREETQYF
TRBV13,TRBJ2-7,CASSPTRTGSHEQYF
TRBV10-1,TRBJ2-5,CASSESGRVETQYF
TRBV6-5,TRBJ1-2,CASSPDRGANYGYTF
TRBV6-5,TRBJ2-7,CASGPGGRTYEQYF
TRBV6-4,TRBJ2-3,CASSDETGGRDTQYF
TRBV28,TRBJ2-5,CASSLIVSGGRTQYF
TRBV7-3,TRBJ1-2,CASSSGDGRVYGYTF
TRBV5-4,TRBJ1-2,CASRRRGYRYGYTF
TRBV5-1,TRBJ2-1,CASSLGTSGGDEQFF
TRBV10-3,TRBJ1-1,CATLAGVFTEAFF
TRBV6-1,TRBJ1-1,CASSDILNTEAFF
TRBV6-5,TRBJ2-5,CASSPSRLGGETQYF
TRBV4-1,TRBJ1-5,CASSQEQGQGNQPQHF
TRBV5-6,TRBJ2-1,CASSLVLNSYNEQFF
TRBV5-1,TRBJ1-4,CASSLEGNVVGFNEKLFF
TRBV4-2,TRBJ1-1,CASSLDRHEAFF
TRBV6-5,TRBJ1-3,CASSMTRGAGNTIYF
TRBV10-1,TRBJ2-3,CASSEWGGNPDTQYF
TRBV5-1,TRBJ2-1,CASSPPGASGGATEQFF
TRBV18,TRBJ1-3,CASSPLLPHSSGNTIYF
TRBV12-5,TRBJ2-3,CASGLVHGDTQYF
TRBV27,TRBJ1-2,CASGGDYGYTF
TRBV7-3,TRBJ2-3,CASSLGLAGVADTQYF
TRBV19,TRBJ2-1,CASSMGGGPGNEQFF
TRBV27,TRBJ2-7,CATGTGGSYEQYF
TRBV7-9,TRBJ1-2,CASSPSSDNYGYTF